This entry features one T cell receptor beta chain sequence. Healthy bone marrow donors made up the donor group. These data originate in a study of cytomegalovirus exposure and HLA in healthy donors. With 60 Vbeta and 13 Jbeta primers, the PCR was carried out. Produced via immunoSEQ multiplex PCR; TCRdb's table is partial and in-frame only. The sample lists 150,000 or so clones, about 83% seen once, with around 13% in the top ten. The CDR3 contains 14 residues. Germline CDR1 MNHNS, CDR2 SASEGT. Trimming removed 3 bases from V and 5 bases from J; junction bases left unmatched: 5. The clonotype originates from a man in his forties or fifties in good health and CMV-seropositive. The chain is built from TRBV6-1 and TRBJ2-3, with 7 bases fitting TRBD2. The sample consisted of PBMCs. CDR3 sequence reads: CASSEGGSLDTQYF. CDR3 nucleotides: TGTGCCAGCAGTGAGGGCGGGAGCCTAGATACGCAGTATTTT.